Detailed here is one TCR beta chain. The record originates from a study of blood T cell repertoires in COVID-19. The CDR3 runs to 12 residues. With 5 bases removed from V and 9 bases from J, the gap between germline ends came to 11 bases. Profiling relied on immunoSEQ multiplex PCR, and the TCRdb table lists in-frame clones only, not all of them. The sample comprises around 130,000 clones, roughly 90% of which are singletons, and roughly 2.2% rests with the top ten. The chain uses TRBV12-3 or TRBV12-4 and TRBJ2-1; unclear D gene. The source is a man between 65 and 79 years old with active COVID-19. The sequencing sample was made of peripheral blood. CDR3 DNA sequence: TGTGCCAGCAGTCCCCGACTTATTGAGCAGTTCTTC. Protein product: CASSPRLIEQFF.